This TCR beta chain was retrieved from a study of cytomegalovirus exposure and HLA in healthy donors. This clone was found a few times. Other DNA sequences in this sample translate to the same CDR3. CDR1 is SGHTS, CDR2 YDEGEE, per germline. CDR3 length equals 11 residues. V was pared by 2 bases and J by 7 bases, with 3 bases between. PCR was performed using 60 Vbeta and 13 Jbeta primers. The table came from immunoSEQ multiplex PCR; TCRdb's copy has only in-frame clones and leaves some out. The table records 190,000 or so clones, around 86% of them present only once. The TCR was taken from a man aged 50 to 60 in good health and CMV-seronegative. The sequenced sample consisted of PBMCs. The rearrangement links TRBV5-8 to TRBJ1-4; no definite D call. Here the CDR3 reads CASSFLEKLFF. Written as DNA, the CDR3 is TGTGCCAGCAGCTTCCTTGAAAAACTGTTTTTT.